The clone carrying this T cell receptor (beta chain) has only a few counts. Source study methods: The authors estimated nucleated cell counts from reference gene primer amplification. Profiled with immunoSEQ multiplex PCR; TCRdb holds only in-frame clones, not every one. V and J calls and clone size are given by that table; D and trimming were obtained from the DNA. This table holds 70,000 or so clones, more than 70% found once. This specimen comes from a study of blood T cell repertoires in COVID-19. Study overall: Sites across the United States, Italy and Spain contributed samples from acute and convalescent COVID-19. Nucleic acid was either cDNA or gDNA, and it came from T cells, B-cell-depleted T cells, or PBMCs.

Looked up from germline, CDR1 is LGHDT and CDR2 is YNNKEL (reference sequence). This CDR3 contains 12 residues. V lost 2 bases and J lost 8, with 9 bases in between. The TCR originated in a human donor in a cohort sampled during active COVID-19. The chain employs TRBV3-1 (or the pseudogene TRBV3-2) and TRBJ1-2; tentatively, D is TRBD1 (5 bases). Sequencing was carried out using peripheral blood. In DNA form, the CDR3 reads TGTGCCAGCAGCCAATTGGGACTCGGCTACACCTTC. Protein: CASSQLGLGYTF.